This section outlines one T cell receptor (beta chain) sequence together with its context. Every isolated RNA sample was fully reverse transcribed, so sequencing captured expressed TCRB transcripts. This table comes from immunoSEQ multiplex PCR, and its TCRdb copy is limited to in-frame clones, with some not included. The sample holds almost 350,000 clones; roughly 8% are singletons and the top ten take around 0.45%. The data were obtained in a study of beta chain features in type 1 diabetes. As for the study in general: All of the samples together had 107,917,701 sorted cells examined.

Germline CDR1 is SNHLY and CDR2 is FYNNEI. The CDR3 runs 14 residues. V was trimmed by 6 bases and J by 5 bases, leaving 14 bases between them. This TCR derives from a woman aged 18 to 35 in good health. This chain uses TRBV2 with TRBJ1-5; D is possibly TRBD1 (5 bases). The sample consisted of central memory CD4+ T cells from blood. The CDR3 DNA sequence: TGTGCCAGCAGAAGCCGGGACGGCGATCAGCCCCAGCATTTT. It encodes CASRSRDGDQPQHF.